This TCR beta chain was recovered during a study of cytomegalovirus exposure and HLA in healthy donors. Study-wide results and limits: Whilst most TCR sequences proved rare, a subset of public TCRs occurred across many donors.

Points on this clone: Antigen: not known.

CDR1 and CDR2 from the germline V gene are SEHNR and FQNEAQ (reference sequence). The CDR3 consists of 19 residues. The junction had 11 bases not matched to a gene; V was cut back by 4 bases and J by 0 bases. Use of 60 Vbeta and 13 Jbeta primers characterized the PCR. Clones were sequenced by immunoSEQ multiplex PCR, and TCRdb holds only the in-frame ones, with some missing. The repertoire includes 150,000 to 200,000 clones, 72% of them detected once, and under 3% sits in the top ten. V gene TRBV7-9 combines with J gene TRBJ1-5; 11 bases align to TRBD1. The sequencing sample was made of PBMCs. This receptor was taken from a human donor in good health. The CDR3 protein is CASSSTRTGGEHSNQPQHF. CDR3 coding DNA: TGTGCCAGCAGCTCAACTCGGACAGGGGGCGAACATAGCAATCAGCCCCAGCATTTT.